The 11 T cell receptor beta chains reported below all come from one sample, sequenced in a study of T cells after yellow fever vaccination. TCRdb ran MiXCR on the 5' RACE reads and lists one entry per CDR3 protein. The sample records around 330,000 distinct CDR3 sequences, approximately 3.8% being singletons. Sequences were derived from PBMCs, sampled on the day of the yellow fever booster vaccination. The origin of the receptors is a man aged 18 to 30 who received the YFV17D yellow fever vaccine.

The table lists this clonotype with a few counts. The chain combines TRBV24-1 with TRBJ2-5; perhaps TRBD2 as D (6 bases). The CDR3 has 15 residues. Trimming cost V 3 bases and J 5 bases, with 15 bases left between them. Germline V gene data show CDR1 as KGHDR and CDR2 as SFDVKD. The CDR3 loop is CATSDALGGSETQYF. DNA for the CDR3: TGTGCCACCAGTGATGCCCTTGGGGGGAGCGAGACCCAGTACTTC.

This clonotype was found many times. J is TRBJ2-3 and V is TRBV20-1; D is uncertain. This CDR3 is 13 amino acids long. Trimming took off 6 bases at V and 0 bases at J, with 10 bases between the two ends. In germline, CDR1 is DFQATT, CDR2 SNEGSKA (reference sequence). CDR3 amino acids: CSAFPASTDTQYF. The CDR3 nucleotides are TGCAGTGCCTTCCCCGCCAGCACAGATACGCAGTATTTT.

A few counts support this clonotype. V gene TRBV15 combines with J gene TRBJ1-4; D possibly corresponds to TRBD1 (6 bases). The germline gives CDR1 LNHNV, CDR2 YYDKDF (reference sequence). Trimming took off 5 bases at V and 2 bases at J, with 12 bases between the two ends. The CDR3 has 15 residues. The CDR3, as DNA: TGTGCCACCAGCTCAGGACAGCTTACTAATGAAAAACTGTTTTTT. Translating gives CATSSGQLTNEKLFF.

This clonotype was counted many times. The J gene is TRBJ2-1, the V gene TRBV7-2; weak D call: TRBD1 (5 bases). Looked up from germline, CDR1 is SGHTA and CDR2 is FQGNSA. CDR3 length: 14 amino acids. Trimming pared 2 bases from V and 5 bases from J, leaving 10 bases between. CDR3 loop: CASSLTTGNNEQFF. CDR3 nucleotides: TGTGCCAGCAGCTTAACCACAGGAAACAATGAGCAGTTCTTC.

The gene calls are TRBV7-2 and TRBJ1-5; D remains unclear. From germline, CDR1 is SGHTA and CDR2 FQGNSA. V was shortened by 4 bases and J by 1 base, with 11 bases between the two germline ends. This CDR3 is built from 15 residues. CDR3 nucleotide sequence: TGTGCCAGCAGCTCCCAGTTGCTAAGCAATCAGCCCCAGCATTTT. This codes for CASSSQLLSNQPQHF. Supplemented by reference TRBV7-2 and TRBJ1-5, the full variable domain reads GAGVSQSPSNKVTEKGKDVELRCDPISGHTALYWYRQSLGQGLEFLIYFQGNSAPDKSGLPSDRFSAERTGGSVSTLTIQRTQQEDSAVYLCASSSQLLSNQPQHFGDGTRLSIL.

This clonotype was detected ten times or more. The chain recombines TRBV19 with TRBJ1-1; a weak D match, TRBD1 (5 bases). Germline assignment: CDR1 LNHDA and CDR2 SQIVND (reference sequence). The length of the CDR3 is 12 residues. The germline V and J ends were trimmed by 8 bases and 4 bases, with 11 bases remaining between them. Written as DNA, the CDR3 is TGTGCCAGTCGTTGGGGGGTCACTGAAGCTTTCTTT. The encoded protein is CASRWGVTEAFF.

The V and J genes are TRBV20-1 and TRBJ1-4, with 8 positions matching TRBD1. The CDR3 is 15 residues long. Per the germline V gene, CDR1 is DFQATT and CDR2 is SNEGSKA (reference sequence). The CDR3 here is CAAWTGPTTNEKLFF. The CDR3 bases are TGCGCCGCCTGGACAGGGCCGACAACTAATGAAAAACTGTTTTTT.

The table lists this clonotype with many counts. J is TRBJ1-1 and V is TRBV4-1; no definite D call. The CDR3 is 14 amino acids. Germline loops: CDR1 MGHRA, CDR2 YSYEKL. V was cut by 1 base and J by 3 bases, with 9 bases left in between. The CDR3 loop reads CASSQGGRHTEAFF. The CDR3 DNA follows: TGCGCCAGCAGCCAAGGCGGGAGACACACTGAAGCTTTCTTT.

The chain links TRBV12-3 or TRBV12-4 to TRBJ2-5; TRBD2 matches 7 bases. The CDR3 contains 16 residues. Trimming at V came to 8 bases and at J to 7 bases, leaving 19 bases not matched to a gene. As DNA, the CDR3 is TGTGCCAGCCTCCAAGGGGCTCGGCGGGGGTACGGGACCCAGTACTTC. This encodes CASLQGARRGYGTQYF.

This clonotype was observed a few times. The rearrangement joins TRBV5-6 to TRBJ2-7; 9 bases match TRBD1. Trimming cost V 0 bases and J 1 base; bases outside gene matches: 2. This CDR3 region has 15 residues. CDR1 and CDR2 from the germline V gene are SGHDT and YYEEEE. The CDR3 nucleotides read TGTGCCAGCAGCTTGGGACAGGGGGGATCCTACGAGCAGTACTTC. This gives the protein CASSLGQGGSYEQYF.

In this sample, this clonotype turned up many times. The chain links TRBV7-8 to TRBJ1-4; tentatively, D is TRBD1 (5 bases). Trimming removed 5 bases at V and 8 bases at J, with 9 bases between. The germline gives CDR1 SGHVS, CDR2 FQNEAQ. The CDR3 is 12 residues long. CDR3 protein: CASSPGAEKLFF. The CDR3 DNA sequence: TGTGCCAGCAGCCCTGGGGCAGAAAAACTGTTTTTT. The variable domain in full, with the rest retrieved from reference TRBV7-8 and TRBJ1-4, is GAGVSQSPRYKVAKRGQDVALRCDPISGHVSLFWYQQALGQGPEFLTYFQNEAQLDKSGLPSDRFFAERPEGSVSTLKIQRTQQEDSAVYLCASSPGAEKLFFGSGTQLSVL.